Each of the 11 T cell receptor beta chains below was sequenced from the same sample in a study of cytomegalovirus exposure and HLA in healthy donors. Amplification used 60 Vbeta primers and 13 Jbeta primers. The assay was immunoSEQ multiplex PCR, and TCRdb's table has in-frame clones only and misses some. The table lists fewer than 250,000 clones, approximately 80% of them singletons. The sequencing sample was made of PBMCs. Source of these receptors: a boy aged 2 to 9 in good health and CMV-seronegative.

The chain is built from TRBV18 and TRBJ2-2; D is possibly TRBD1 (6 bases). The germline CDR1 and CDR2 sequences are KGHSH and LQKENI. V lost 6 bases to trimming and J lost 5 bases, with 16 bases between them. The length of the CDR3 is 15 residues. The DNA of the CDR3 is TGTGCCAGCTCTCCTCAAAAACAGGGAACCGGGGAGCTGTTTTTT. Protein sequence: CASSPQKQGTGELFF.

The J gene is TRBJ2-1, the V gene TRBV6-5, with TRBD1 matching over 7 bases. The CDR3 contains 11 residues. CDR1 is MNHEY, CDR2 SVGAGI, per germline. The J segment lost 8 bases and the V segment lost 8 bases, leaving 3 bases of the junction unmatched. This CDR3 is CASATGDEQFF. The CDR3 nucleotides are TGTGCCAGCGCCACAGGGGATGAGCAGTTCTTC.

The chain carries TRBV6-5 and TRBJ1-1; 8 bases map to TRBD1. The length of the CDR3 is 14 residues. Germline assignment: CDR1 MNHEY and CDR2 SVGAGI. V shed 5 bases and J 5 bases; nucleotides not matched to a gene: 7. The CDR3 spells CASSDPGQGTEAFF. Written as DNA, the CDR3 is TGTGCCAGCAGTGACCCCGGACAGGGAACTGAAGCTTTCTTT.

The CDR3 region has the DNA TGTGCCAGCAGTTACCTCGGGGGGGTGAGAGAGACCCAGTACTTC. Amino acids: CASSYLGGVRETQYF. This chain uses TRBV6-6 with TRBJ2-5, with 8 bases lining up with TRBD2. The CDR3 spans 15 residues. The V and J ends lost 2 bases and 4 bases, in that order; junction bases with no gene match: 6. The germline CDR1 and CDR2 sequences are MNHNY and SVGAGI (reference sequence).

The chain joins TRBV19 to TRBJ2-3; TRBD2 might be the D (6 bases). This CDR3 has 15 amino acids. The germline V gene encodes CDR1 LNHDA and CDR2 SQIVND (reference sequence). V was shortened by 3 bases and J by 3 bases, with 13 bases between the two germline ends. The CDR3 sequence: CASSIGGARTDTQYF. CDR3 bases: TGTGCCAGTAGTATCGGAGGGGCGAGGACAGATACGCAGTATTTT.

V gene TRBV28 combines with J gene TRBJ1-1; no clear D. The CDR3 is made up of 13 amino acids. CDR1 MDHEN and CDR2 SYDVKM come from the germline V gene. The V end lost 11 bases, the J end lost 3 bases, and 16 bases lay between the germline ends. The CDR3 nucleotides are TGTGCCGGAGGTGGTGGCGCTGACACTGAAGCTTTCTTT. Its protein is CAGGGGADTEAFF.

The chain combines TRBV11-2 with TRBJ1-5; possible D gene TRBD1, 5 bases. The CDR3 is 14 amino acids. V lost 6 bases and J 4 bases, leaving 13 bases between the germline ends. Germline-derived CDR1 and CDR2 are SGHAT and FQNNGV. The CDR3 DNA follows: TGTGCCAGCAGTCGGACACCAGCAAATCAGCCCCAGCATTTT. It codes for CASSRTPANQPQHF.

This clone is a singleton in its sample. This chain uses TRBV20-1 with TRBJ1-1; no definite D call. This CDR3 contains 11 residues. The germline V gene has CDR1 DFQATT and CDR2 SNEGSKA (reference sequence). This CDR3 reads CRAQMNTEAFF. CDR3 sequence (DNA): TGCAGAGCACAGATGAACACTGAAGCTTTCTTT.

A few counts support this clone. The chain combines TRBV9 with TRBJ1-1, with D perhaps matching TRBD1 (6 bases). The V and J ends lost 0 bases and 1 base respectively, with 13 bases between them. The CDR3 has 16 residues. Per germline, CDR1 SGDLS and CDR2 YYNGEE. The CDR3 region is CASSVVTGQGNTEAFF. The CDR3, as DNA: TGTGCCAGCAGCGTAGTAACAGGGCAGGGGAACACTGAAGCTTTCTTT.

This clone was recorded once. The V gene is TRBV7-9, the J gene TRBJ2-6; D is perhaps TRBD2 (6 bases). This CDR3 comprises 15 residues. CDR1 is SEHNR, CDR2 FQNEAQ, per germline (reference sequence). Trimming took off 1 base at V and 4 bases at J, with 8 bases between the two ends. CDR3 sequence: CASSLGGVGANVLTF. For the CDR3, the DNA is TGTGCCAGCAGCTTAGGGGGGGTAGGGGCCAACGTCCTGACTTTC.

The chain combines TRBV27 with TRBJ2-2; 7 nucleotides match TRBD2. The CDR3 is made up of 16 amino acids. The junction had 5 bases not matched to a gene; V was cut back by 4 bases and J by 0 bases. Germline CDR1 and CDR2: MNHEY and SMNVEV (reference sequence). CDR3 sequence reads: CASSWGGKPNTGELFF. DNA of the CDR3: TGTGCCAGCAGTTGGGGGGGAAAGCCGAACACCGGGGAGCTGTTTTTT.